One T cell receptor (beta chain) is described in this entry. Its antigen is unknown. These data come from a study of cytomegalovirus exposure and HLA in healthy donors. The overall study: Earlier findings included roughly 120 million unique TCR beta sequences obtained from some 180 million T cells.

Study outcomes and limitations: TCR beta V- and J-gene trimming, according to a later analysis, was linked to a missense DCLRE1C variant. TRBV6-2, TRBV6-3 and other indistinguishable V segments were excluded. Serostatus for CMV was the only available immune exposure information.

The PCR used 60 Vbeta and 13 Jbeta primers. TCRdb's copy holds only in-frame clones and misses some; the assay was immunoSEQ multiplex PCR. Among about 160,000 clones listed, roughly 84% were seen once. There are 14 residues in the CDR3. Deletions cut 7 bases from V and 4 bases from J, with 16 bases between. The germline V gene has CDR1 MGHDK and CDR2 SYGVNS. The TCR comes from a young man in good health and CMV-seropositive. The sequencing input was PBMCs. The chain combines TRBV25-1 with TRBJ1-1; the D gene is possibly TRBD1 (6 bases). In nucleotides, the CDR3 is TGTGCCAGCAAGTTCGGGGGGCTTGTCACTGAAGCTTTCTTT. Its translation is CASKFGGLVTEAFF.